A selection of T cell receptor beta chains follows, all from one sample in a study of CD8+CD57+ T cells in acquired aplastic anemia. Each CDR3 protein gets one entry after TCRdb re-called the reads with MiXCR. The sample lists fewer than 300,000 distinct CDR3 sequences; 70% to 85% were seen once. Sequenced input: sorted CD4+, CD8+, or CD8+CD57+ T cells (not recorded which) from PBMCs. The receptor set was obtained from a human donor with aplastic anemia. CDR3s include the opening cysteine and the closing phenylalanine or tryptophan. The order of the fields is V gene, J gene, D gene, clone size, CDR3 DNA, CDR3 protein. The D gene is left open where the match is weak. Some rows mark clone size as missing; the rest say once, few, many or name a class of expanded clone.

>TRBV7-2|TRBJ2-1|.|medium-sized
TGTGCCAGCAGCTTAGGCCACCCCTCCTACAATGAGCAGTTCTTC
CASSLGHPSYNEQFF
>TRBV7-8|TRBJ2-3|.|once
TGTGCCAGCAGCTTAGCGCGAGGAGATACGAAGTATTTT
CASSLARGDTKYF
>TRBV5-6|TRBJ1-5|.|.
TGTGCCAGCAGCTTGGAGAGGGGGTTGTCTCAGCCCCAGCATTTT
CASSLERGLSQPQHF
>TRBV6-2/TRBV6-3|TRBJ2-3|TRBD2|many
TGTGCCAGCAGTTACGGCGGGGGGGCCTCTGATACGCAGTATTTT
CASSYGGGASDTQYF
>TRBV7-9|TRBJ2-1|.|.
TGTGCCAGCAGCATTCGAAGAGGCTGCAATAGGGATTTCTTC
CASSIRRGCNRDFF
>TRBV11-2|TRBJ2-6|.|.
TGCGCCAGCCATCCCGGCATGGTTGACGGGGCCAACGTCCTGACTTTC
CASHPGMVDGANVLTF
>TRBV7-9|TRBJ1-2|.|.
TGTGCCAGCAGCTCTGGAAGCAGCGGCGGGACCTTC
CASSSGSSGGTF
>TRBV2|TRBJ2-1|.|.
TGTGCCAGCAGTCAGGGACTGGCGGGAAGGCTGTCCTTC
CASSQGLAGRLSF
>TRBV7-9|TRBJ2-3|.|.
TGTGCCAGCAGCTTAAGCGCAACCTACGAGAAGCACTTCTTT
CASSLSATYEKHFF
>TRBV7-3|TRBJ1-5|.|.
TGTGCCAGCAGCTTATCGTGTGGAGGCACTGAAGCTTTCCATTTT
CASSLSCGGTEAFHF
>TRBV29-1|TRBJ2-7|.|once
TGCAGCGTGGGGGGACGTTCCACCTACGAGCAGTACTTC
CSVGGRSTYEQYF
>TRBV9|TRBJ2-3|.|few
TGTGCCAGCAGCGTTGGGTGGGGTGCGCAGTATTTT
CASSVGWGAQYF
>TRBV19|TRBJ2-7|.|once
TGTGCCAGTAGTATACGGGCAGGGCCCTCCTACGAGCAGTACTTC
CASSIRAGPSYEQYF
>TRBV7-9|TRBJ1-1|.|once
TGTGCCAGCAGCTTAGTACCCGGGGAGCAGTCTTTTGGTTTCTTT
CASSLVPGEQSFGFF
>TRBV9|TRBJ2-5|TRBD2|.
TGTGCCAGCAGCAGCGGGACCGTGCAAGCCACCCACTACTTC
CASSSGTVQATHYF
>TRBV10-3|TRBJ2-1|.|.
TGTGCCATCAGGGGGAGAAATGACGATGAGCAGTCCTTC
CAIRGRNDDEQSF
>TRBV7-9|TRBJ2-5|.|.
TGTGCCAGCAGCCCTGGGACTGACGGATCCTCCAATGAGTTC
CASSPGTDGSSNEF
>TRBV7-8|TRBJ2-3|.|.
TGTGCCAGCAGGACACCGGGACGGGCGAATCTGGCGGAGTTT
CASRTPGRANLAEF
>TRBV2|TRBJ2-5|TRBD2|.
TGTGCCAGCAGTGCCTCGCTTCTAGCGGGAGAGGAGACCGAGTACTTC
CASSASLLAGEETEYF
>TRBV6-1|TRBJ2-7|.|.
TGTGCCAGCGCGTTACCCTCCTACGAGCAGTACTTC
CASALPSYEQYF
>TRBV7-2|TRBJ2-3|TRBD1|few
TGTGCCAGCAGCTTGACAGGGGGCGCCGACAATGGCTATTTT
CASSLTGGADNGYF
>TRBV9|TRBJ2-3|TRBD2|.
TGTGCCAGCGGCGGGGGGGGCCCAGATACGGAGAATTTT
CASGGGGPDTENF
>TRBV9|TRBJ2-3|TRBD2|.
TGCAGCTTCGCGGGAGGGCCCGATACGCAGTATTTT
CSFAGGPDTQYF
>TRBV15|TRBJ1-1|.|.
TGTGCCACCAGCAGAGATCGAACTAGCAGGGCAGTGAACACTGAAGCTTTCTTT
CATSRDRTSRAVNTEAFF
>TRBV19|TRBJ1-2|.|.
TGTGCCAGTAGCACAACGCGCTATGGCTACACCTTC
CASSTTRYGYTF
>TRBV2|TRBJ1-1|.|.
TGTGCCAGCAGGGCTAGCGGGTTCTACAATGAAGCTTTCTTT
CASRASGFYNEAFF
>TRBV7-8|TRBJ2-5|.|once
TGTGCCAGCAGCTTAAGCGGAGGTTCGGAAGCGCAGCATTACTTC
CASSLSGGSEAQHYF
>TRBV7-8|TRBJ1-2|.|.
.
CASSWGGGSNTHYTF
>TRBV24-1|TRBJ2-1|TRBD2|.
TGTGCCAGCAGCCTTCAAAGCAGCAGCGGGAAGGATGAGCAGTTCTTC
CASSLQSSSGKDEQFF
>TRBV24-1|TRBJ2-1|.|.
TGTGCCACCAGCCACAAGGAAAGAGACGGTCAGGATGAGCAGTTCTTC
CATSHKERDGQDEQFF
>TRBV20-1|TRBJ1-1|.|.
TGCAGTGCTACCCGTTGGGATAGCTCCAATACTGAAGCTTTCTTT
CSATRWDSSNTEAFF
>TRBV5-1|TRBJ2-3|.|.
TGCGCCAGCAGCTTGCGTACAACAGATAAGCAGTATTTT
CASSLRTTDKQYF
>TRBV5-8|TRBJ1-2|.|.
TGTGCCAGCAGCCAGGGCATGGCAGGTGGCTACACCTTC
CASSQGMAGGYTF
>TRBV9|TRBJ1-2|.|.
TGTGCCAGCAGCTTGGAGACTAGCGGAATAGATACGGGCTACACCTTC
CASSLETSGIDTGYTF
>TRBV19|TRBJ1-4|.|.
TGTGCCAGTAGTATCGGGCCGGGGGGTGAAAAACTGTTTTTT
CASSIGPGGEKLFF
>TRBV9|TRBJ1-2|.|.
.
CASGGAGDMQYFGYTF
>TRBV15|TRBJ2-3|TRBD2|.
TGTGCCACCAGCGGCGCGGGAGGTCCCGATACGCAGTATTTT
CATSGAGGPDTQYF
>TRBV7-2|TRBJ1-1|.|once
TGTGCCAGCAGCTTGGAAGGGAGCGCCGACTATGGCTACTTCTTT
CASSLEGSADYGYFF
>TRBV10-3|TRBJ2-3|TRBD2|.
TGTGCCAGCAGTACGGGACTAGCGGGGACAGATACGCAGTATTTT
CASSTGLAGTDTQYF
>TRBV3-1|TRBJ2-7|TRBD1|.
TGTGCCAGCAGCCAAGGGACAGGGAGCGAGCAGTACTTC
CASSQGTGSEQYF
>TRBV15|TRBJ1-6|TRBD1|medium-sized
TGTGCCACCAGCAGAGACAGGGGGATGAGTTCACCCCTCCACTTT
CATSRDRGMSSPLHF
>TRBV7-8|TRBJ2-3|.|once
TGTGCCAGCAGCGTTGCGGTAGGTCCCGATACGGAGTATTTT
CASSVAVGPDTEYF
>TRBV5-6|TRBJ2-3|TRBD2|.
TGTGCCAGCGGACTAGCGGGGGGCGGAATAGATACGCAGTATTTT
CASGLAGGGIDTQYF
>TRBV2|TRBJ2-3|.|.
TGTGCCAGCAGACAGGGACGAACGGGTAGTCAGTCCTTT
CASRQGRTGSQSF
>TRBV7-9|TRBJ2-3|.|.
TGTGCCAGCGGGGACGGGGGCAGCGATAGGCGGTATTTT
CASGDGGSDRRYF
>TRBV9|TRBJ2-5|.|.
TGTGCCAGCAGCTTTAGCCCTCAGGCGACCAAGTACTTC
CASSFSPQATKYF